This paragraph reports one TCR beta chain. Its antigen is still unknown. This entry is derived from a study of T cells after yellow fever vaccination. Overall study findings and caveats: At around 96% for CD4 and 70% to 90% for CD8, most primary-vaccination clones showed up again after the booster. Weaker, the secondary response peaked sooner, at day 5 versus 15.

This CDR3 contains 16 residues. V lost 3 bases, J lost 2 bases, and 17 bases lay in between. From germline, CDR1 is LNHDA and CDR2 SQIVND (reference sequence). By 5'RACE template switching, TCR cDNA was produced, with a universal primer site and UMIs added in the process. MiXCR, run by TCRdb on the 5' RACE reads, gives a single entry per CDR3 protein. The sample lists roughly 500,000 distinct CDR3 sequences, about a fifth occurring once. The rearrangement links TRBV19 to TRBJ2-7; a weak D match, TRBD2 (7 bases). The sequencing used PBMCs, collected 15 days after the yellow fever booster vaccination. The origin of this receptor is a man aged 25-40 years who received the YFV17D yellow fever vaccine. As DNA, the CDR3 is TGTGCCAGTAGTATCGCGGGGGCGGGGTCCCCCTACGAGCAGTACTTC. Translating it yields CASSIAGAGSPYEQYF.